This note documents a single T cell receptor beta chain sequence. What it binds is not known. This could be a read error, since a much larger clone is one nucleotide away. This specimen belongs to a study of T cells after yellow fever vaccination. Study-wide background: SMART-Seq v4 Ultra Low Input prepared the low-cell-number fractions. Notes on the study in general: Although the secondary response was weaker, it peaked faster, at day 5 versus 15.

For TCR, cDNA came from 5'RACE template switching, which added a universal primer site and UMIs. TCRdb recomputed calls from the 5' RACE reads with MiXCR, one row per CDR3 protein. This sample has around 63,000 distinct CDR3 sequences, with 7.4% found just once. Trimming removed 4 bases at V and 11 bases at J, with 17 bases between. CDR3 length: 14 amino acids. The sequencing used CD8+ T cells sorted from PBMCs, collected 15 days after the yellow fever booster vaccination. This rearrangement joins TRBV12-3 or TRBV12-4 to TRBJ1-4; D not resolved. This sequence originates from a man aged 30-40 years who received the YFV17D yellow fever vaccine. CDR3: CASSSEDGSRKLFF. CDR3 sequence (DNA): TGTGCCAGCAGTTCGGAGGATGGGAGTAGGAAACTGTTTTTT.